Listed below are T cell receptor beta chains from one sample, sequenced in a study of shared clonotypes between healthy human individuals. TCRdb's copy holds only in-frame clones and misses some; the assay was immunoSEQ multiplex PCR. Of around 550,000 clones listed, 90% to 95% were seen once; the top ten hold over 0.09%. The specimen was naive CD8+ T cells sorted from blood. These TCRs come from a woman under 40 in good health. The CDR3 runs from the conserved cysteine through the conserved F or W. D genes are given only for firm matches. Size is omitted from some rows. Given values are once, few, many or a class for expanded clones.

D gene: TRBD2
J gene: TRBJ2-7
clone size: -
V gene: TRBV5-1
CDR3 DNA: TGCGCCAGCAGCTTGGCTCTAGCGGCGACCTACGAGCAGTACTTC
CDR3 protein: CASSLALAATYEQYF

D gene: -
J gene: TRBJ1-2
clone size: -
V gene: TRBV7-8
CDR3 DNA: TGTGCCAGCAGCCCCGAGCTCGGGCAGTCATCCTATGGCTACACCTTC
CDR3 protein: CASSPELGQSSYGYTF

D gene: -
J gene: TRBJ2-7
clone size: -
V gene: TRBV10-2
CDR3 DNA: TGCGCCAGCAGTGAGGGCAGCTCCTACGAGCAGTACTTC
CDR3 protein: CASSEGSSYEQYF

D gene: -
J gene: TRBJ2-5
clone size: once
V gene: TRBV28
CDR3 DNA: TGTGCCAGCAGTGCACTCCCTCGAAGGGCCAGGGAGACCCAGTACTTC
CDR3 protein: CASSALPRRARETQYF

D gene: -
J gene: TRBJ2-7
clone size: -
V gene: TRBV19
CDR3 DNA: TGTGCCAGTAGTGGCGGGCACTCCTACGAGCAGTACTTC
CDR3 protein: CASSGGHSYEQYF

D gene: -
J gene: TRBJ1-1
clone size: -
V gene: TRBV27
CDR3 DNA: TGTGCCAGCAGCTCAGGGTTCTACACATTCTCACAAGCTTTCTTT
CDR3 protein: CASSSGFYTFSQAFF

D gene: TRBD1
J gene: TRBJ1-1
clone size: -
V gene: TRBV10-3
CDR3 DNA: TGTGCCATCAGTACAGGGGTGGCTGAAGCTTTCTTT
CDR3 protein: CAISTGVAEAFF

D gene: TRBD1
J gene: TRBJ1-2
clone size: -
V gene: TRBV11-2
CDR3 DNA: TGTGCCAGCAGCTTAGGGGACAGGGGTAGCGGCTACACCTTC
CDR3 protein: CASSLGDRGSGYTF

D gene: -
J gene: TRBJ2-7
clone size: -
V gene: TRBV4-1
CDR3 DNA: TGCGCCAGCAGCCAAGTCTTTTCAGGGAGCTCCTACGAGCAGTACTTC
CDR3 protein: CASSQVFSGSSYEQYF

D gene: -
J gene: TRBJ1-2
clone size: -
V gene: TRBV4-2
CDR3 DNA: TGTGCCAGCAGCCTCTCGCTCGCCGGGTCAGCCTCTGGCTATGGCTACACCTTC
CDR3 protein: CASSLSLAGSASGYGYTF

D gene: -
J gene: TRBJ2-1
clone size: -
V gene: TRBV10-2
CDR3 DNA: TGCGCCAGCATCTCCGATAGCTCCTACAATGAGCAGTTCTTC
CDR3 protein: CASISDSSYNEQFF

D gene: -
J gene: TRBJ2-7
clone size: -
V gene: TRBV14
CDR3 DNA: TGTGCCAGCAGCCACCAGGGATCCTACGAGCAGTACTTC
CDR3 protein: CASSHQGSYEQYF

D gene: -
J gene: TRBJ2-3
clone size: -
V gene: TRBV14
CDR3 DNA: TGTGCCAGCAGCCCGTGGGTGACCACAGATACGCAGTATTTT
CDR3 protein: CASSPWVTTDTQYF

D gene: -
J gene: TRBJ2-1
clone size: -
V gene: TRBV5-6
CDR3 DNA: TGTGCCAGCAGCTTGGGAGGCCTGGGGACGCCTTACAATGAGCAGTTCTTC
CDR3 protein: CASSLGGLGTPYNEQFF

D gene: -
J gene: TRBJ1-3
clone size: -
V gene: TRBV28
CDR3 DNA: TGTGCCAGCACGAAAACAGCCTCTGGAAACACCATATATTTT
CDR3 protein: CASTKTASGNTIYF